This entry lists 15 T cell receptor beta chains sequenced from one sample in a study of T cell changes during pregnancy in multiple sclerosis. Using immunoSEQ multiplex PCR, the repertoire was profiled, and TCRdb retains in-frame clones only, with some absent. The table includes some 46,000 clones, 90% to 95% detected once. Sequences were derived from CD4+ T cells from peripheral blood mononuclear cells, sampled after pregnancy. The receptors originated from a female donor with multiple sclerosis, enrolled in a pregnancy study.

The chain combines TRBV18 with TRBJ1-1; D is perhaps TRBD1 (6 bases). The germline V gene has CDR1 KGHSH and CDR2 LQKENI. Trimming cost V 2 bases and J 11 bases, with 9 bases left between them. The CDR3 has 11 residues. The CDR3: CASSPGGRAFF. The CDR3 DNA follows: TGTGCCAGCTCACCAGGGGGCCGGGCTTTCTTT.

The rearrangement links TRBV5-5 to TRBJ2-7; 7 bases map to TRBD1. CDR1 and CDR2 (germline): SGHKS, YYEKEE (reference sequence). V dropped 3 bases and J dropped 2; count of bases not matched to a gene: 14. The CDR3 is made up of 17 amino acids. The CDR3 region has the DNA TGTGCCAGCAGCTCTAGTGGGGCCGGGACAGCCCCCTACGAGCAGTACTTC. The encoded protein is CASSSSGAGTAPYEQYF.

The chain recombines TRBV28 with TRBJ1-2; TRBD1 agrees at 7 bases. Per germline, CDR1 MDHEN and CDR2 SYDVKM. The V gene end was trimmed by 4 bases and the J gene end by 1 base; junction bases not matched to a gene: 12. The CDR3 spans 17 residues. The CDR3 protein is CASSSSDRAESNYGYTF. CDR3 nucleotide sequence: TGTGCCAGCAGTTCCTCCGACAGGGCCGAGAGTAACTATGGCTACACCTTC.

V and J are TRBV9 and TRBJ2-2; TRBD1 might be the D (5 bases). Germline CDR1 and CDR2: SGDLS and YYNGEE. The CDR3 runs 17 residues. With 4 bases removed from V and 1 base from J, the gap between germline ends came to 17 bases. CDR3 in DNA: TGTGCCAGCAGCTTCCTACTTGGGGCTTTGAACACCGGGGAGCTGTTTTTT. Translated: CASSFLLGALNTGELFF.

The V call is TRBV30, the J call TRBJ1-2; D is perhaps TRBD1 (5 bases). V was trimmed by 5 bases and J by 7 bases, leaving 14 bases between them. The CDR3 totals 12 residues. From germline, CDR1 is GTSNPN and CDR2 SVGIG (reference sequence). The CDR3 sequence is CAWGYSGGGYTF. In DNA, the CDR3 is TGTGCCTGGGGCTATTCGGGGGGTGGCTACACCTTC.

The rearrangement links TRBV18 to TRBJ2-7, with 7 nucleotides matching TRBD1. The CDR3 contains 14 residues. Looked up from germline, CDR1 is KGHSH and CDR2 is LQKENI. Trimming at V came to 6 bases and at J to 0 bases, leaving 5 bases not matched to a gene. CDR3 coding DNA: TGTGCCAGCTCCCCGGACAGGAACTCCTACGAGCAGTACTTC. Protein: CASSPDRNSYEQYF.

The CDR3 region is CASSIGRALAGGGSGELFF. The CDR3 bases are TGTGCCAGTAGTATCGGGCGAGCCTTAGCGGGAGGTGGGTCCGGGGAGCTGTTTTTT. The genes are TRBV19 and TRBJ2-2; 10 nucleotides line up with TRBD2. The CDR3 runs to 19 residues. In germline, CDR1 is LNHDA, CDR2 SQIVND (reference sequence). V shed 3 bases, J shed 6 bases, and the junction held 16 bases outside the gene matches.

CDR3 DNA sequence: TGCGCCAGCAGTGCTTCCCTCCGGCTAGACAGGCTGAATAACTATGGCTACACCTTC. Translated, it gives CASSASLRLDRLNNYGYTF. The V call is TRBV10-2, the J call TRBJ1-2; possible D gene TRBD1, 6 bases. The V gene lost 4 bases and the J gene lost 1 base, with 25 bases spanning the gap. Germline values: CDR1 WSHSY, CDR2 SAAADI. The CDR3 runs to 19 residues.

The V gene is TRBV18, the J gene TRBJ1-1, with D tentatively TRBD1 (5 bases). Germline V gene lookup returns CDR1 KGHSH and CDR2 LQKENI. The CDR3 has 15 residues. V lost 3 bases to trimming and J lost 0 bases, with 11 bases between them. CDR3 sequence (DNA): TGTGCCAGCTCACCGGCAGGGTCCATGAACACTGAAGCTTTCTTT. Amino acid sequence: CASSPAGSMNTEAFF.

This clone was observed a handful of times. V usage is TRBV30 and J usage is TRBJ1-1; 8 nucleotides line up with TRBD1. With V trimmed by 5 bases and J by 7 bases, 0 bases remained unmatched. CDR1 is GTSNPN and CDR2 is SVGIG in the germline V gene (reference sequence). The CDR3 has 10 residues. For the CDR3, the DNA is TGTGCCTGGGGACAGGGTGAAGCTTTCTTT. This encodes CAWGQGEAFF.

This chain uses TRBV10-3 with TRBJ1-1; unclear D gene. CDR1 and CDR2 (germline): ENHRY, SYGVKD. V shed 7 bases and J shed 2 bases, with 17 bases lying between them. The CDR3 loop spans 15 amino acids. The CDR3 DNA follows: TGTGCCATCAACTCCTCCGGGCCGGGAAACACTGAAGCTTTCTTT. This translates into CAINSSGPGNTEAFF.

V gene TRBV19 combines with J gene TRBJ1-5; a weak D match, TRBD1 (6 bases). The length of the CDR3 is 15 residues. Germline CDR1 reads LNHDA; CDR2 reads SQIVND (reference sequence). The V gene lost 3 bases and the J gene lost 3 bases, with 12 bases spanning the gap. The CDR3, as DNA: TGTGCCAGTAGTATCGATGACAGGTACAATCAGCCCCAGCATTTT. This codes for CASSIDDRYNQPQHF.

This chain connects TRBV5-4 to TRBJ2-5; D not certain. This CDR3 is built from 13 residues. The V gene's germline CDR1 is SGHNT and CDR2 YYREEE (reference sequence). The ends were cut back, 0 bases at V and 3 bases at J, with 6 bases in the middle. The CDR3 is CASSLGTKETQYF. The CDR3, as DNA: TGTGCCAGCAGCTTGGGTACTAAAGAGACCCAGTACTTC.

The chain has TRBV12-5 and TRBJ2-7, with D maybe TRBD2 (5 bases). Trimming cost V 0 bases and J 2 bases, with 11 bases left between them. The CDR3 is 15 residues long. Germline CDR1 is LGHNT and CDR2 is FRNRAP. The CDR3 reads CASGLVLGQTYEQYF. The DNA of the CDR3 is TGTGCTAGTGGTTTGGTACTAGGTCAGACCTACGAGCAGTACTTC.

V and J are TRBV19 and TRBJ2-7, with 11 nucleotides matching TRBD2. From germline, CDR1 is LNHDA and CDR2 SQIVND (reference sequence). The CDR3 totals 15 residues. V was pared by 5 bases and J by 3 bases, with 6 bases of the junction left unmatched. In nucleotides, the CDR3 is TGTGCCAGTAGTGTTGGACTAGCGGGCCACTACGAGCAGTACTTC. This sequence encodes CASSVGLAGHYEQYF.